These 22 T cell receptor beta chains originate from one sample sequenced in a study of shared clonotypes between healthy human individuals. TCRdb's copy holds only in-frame clones and misses some; the assay was immunoSEQ multiplex PCR. The sample lists around 2,000,000 clones, approximately 95% occurring once. Terminally differentiated effector memory CD45RA+ cells were excluded by CCR7 positive selection of CD45RO-negative cells. Sequencing was performed on naive CD8+ T cells sorted from blood. The receptors were gathered from a man aged 18 to 29 in good health.

This chain links TRBV27 with TRBJ1-1, with 11 bases that match TRBD1. Germline loops: CDR1 MNHEY, CDR2 SMNVEV (reference sequence). J gave up 1 base and V 2 bases, and 3 bases lay outside the gene matches. The CDR3 extends over 16 amino acids. CDR3 DNA: TGTGCCAGCAGTTTAGCCGGGACAGGGGGGAACACTGAAGCTTTCTTT. Amino acids: CASSLAGTGGNTEAFF.

The chain links TRBV9 to TRBJ2-7; a weak D match, TRBD1 (7 bases). The CDR3 extends over 15 amino acids. CDR1 and CDR2 from the germline V gene are SGDLS and YYNGEE. Trimming left V 0 bases short and J 3 bases short, with 13 bases between. CDR3 nucleotide sequence: TGTGCCAGCAGCGTAGGCGGGACAGAGTACTACGAGCAGTACTTC. The encoded protein is CASSVGGTEYYEQYF.

The CDR3, as DNA: TGTGCCAGCAGTGCCCTCATCCTCGCCTATAATCAGCCCCAGCATTTT. Its protein product is CASSALILAYNQPQHF. The V gene is TRBV28, the J gene TRBJ1-5; no firm D call. The CDR3 has 16 amino acids. Between the trimmed V and J ends, which lost 5 bases and 4 bases, there was a span of 18 bases. Germline-derived CDR1 and CDR2 are MDHEN and SYDVKM.

V and J are TRBV13 and TRBJ2-7; TRBD2 matches 13 bases. CDR1 and CDR2 (germline): PRHDT, FYEKMQ (reference sequence). V dropped 4 bases and J dropped 6; count of bases not matched to a gene: 3. The CDR3 length is 14 residues. Here the CDR3 reads CASSSGLAGVEQYF. The CDR3 coding sequence is TGTGCCAGCAGCTCCGGACTAGCGGGAGTCGAGCAGTACTTC.

The chain couples TRBV19 to TRBJ1-5; TRBD1 matches 7 bases. Looked up from germline, CDR1 is LNHDA and CDR2 is SQIVND (reference sequence). This CDR3 region has 16 residues. V was pared by 5 bases and J by 3 bases, with 10 bases of the junction left unmatched. CDR3 loop: CASSLSGGYDNQPQHF. In DNA form, the CDR3 reads TGTGCCAGTAGTCTCTCAGGGGGTTACGACAATCAGCCCCAGCATTTT.

With regard to this clone: Other DNA sequences in this specimen translate into the identical CDR3. As DNA, the CDR3 is TGTGCCAGCAGCGTGAACGGGGAGCTGTTTTTT. It codes for CASSVNGELFF. The chain has TRBV9 and TRBJ2-2, with D uncertain. Germline V gives CDR1 SGDLS, CDR2 YYNGEE. The CDR3 totals 11 residues. Trimming pared 2 bases from V and 7 bases from J, leaving 3 bases between.

The chain couples TRBV27 to TRBJ2-7; 9 bases align to TRBD2. V shed 5 bases, J shed 4 bases, and the junction held 12 bases outside the gene matches. CDR3 length equals 16 residues. Germline CDR1 MNHEY, CDR2 SMNVEV (reference sequence). The CDR3 sequence is CASSKFSGSTFYEQYF. DNA of the CDR3: TGTGCCAGCAGTAAATTTAGCGGGAGTACTTTTTACGAGCAGTACTTC.

The genes are TRBV28 and TRBJ1-1, with D uncertain. Trimming removed 6 bases from V and 3 bases from J, with 17 bases in between. Germline V CDR1 and CDR2: MDHEN, SYDVKM. CDR3 length: 15 amino acids. This CDR3 reads CASSGNEEKDTEAFF. The CDR3 DNA reads as TGTGCCAGCAGCGGGAACGAGGAGAAGGACACTGAAGCTTTCTTT. Supplemented by reference TRBV28 and TRBJ1-1, the full variable domain reads DVKVTQSSRYLVKRTGEKVFLECVQDMDHENMFWYRQDPGLGLRLIYFSYDVKMKEKGDIPEGYSVSREKKERFSLILESASTNQTSMYLCASSGNEEKDTEAFFGQGTRLTVV.

The rearrangement joins TRBV6-1 to TRBJ1-2; D is unclear. CDR1 is MNHNS and CDR2 is SASEGT in the germline V gene. The CDR3 spans 13 residues. V was cut by 3 bases and J by 4 bases, with 9 bases left in between. The CDR3 reads CASSEVSGYGYTF. Here the CDR3 DNA reads TGTGCCAGCAGTGAGGTCTCGGGCTATGGCTACACCTTC.

This clone was observed a single time. V usage is TRBV2 and J usage is TRBJ1-1; D is perhaps TRBD1 (5 bases). V lost 4 bases and J lost 0, with 9 bases in between. The CDR3 is made up of 14 amino acids. CDR1 is SNHLY, CDR2 FYNNEI, per germline. The CDR3 bases are TGTGCCAGCAGTGCCGGGACGGTGAACACTGAAGCTTTCTTT. It yields the protein CASSAGTVNTEAFF.

The rearrangement uses TRBV10-1 and TRBJ2-5; D is unresolved. Trimming pared 7 bases from V and 2 bases from J, leaving 17 bases between. CDR3 length equals 15 residues. Germline CDR1 is WNHNN and CDR2 is SYGVQD (reference sequence). CDR3 nucleotide sequence: TGCGCCAGCATCCCGACACCCTTACTACAAGAGACCCAGTACTTC. Translating gives CASIPTPLLQETQYF.

This sequence joins TRBV7-9 and TRBJ1-2; D perhaps matches TRBD1 (5 bases). Germline V gene data show CDR1 as SEHNR and CDR2 as FQNEAQ (reference sequence). The germline V and J ends were trimmed by 1 base and 5 bases, with 14 bases remaining between them. The CDR3 contains 15 residues. As DNA, the CDR3 is TGTGCCAGCAGCTTAGTCGGGGCGGCACCTTATGGCTACACCTTC. Its protein is CASSLVGAAPYGYTF.

The chain employs TRBV7-2 and TRBJ2-7; 12 positions match TRBD2. Losses at the gene ends were 3 bases for V and 2 bases for J; bases not matched to a gene: 2. CDR1 SGHTA and CDR2 FQGNSA come from the germline V gene. The CDR3 has 15 residues. The CDR3 sequence: CASSFWTSGAYEQYF. In nucleotides, the CDR3 is TGTGCCAGCAGCTTCTGGACTAGCGGGGCCTACGAGCAGTACTTC.

The rearrangement joins TRBV7-9 to TRBJ1-1, with 8 nucleotides matching TRBD1. The CDR3 runs to 15 residues. After removal of 5 bases from V and 3 bases from J, the junction contained 8 bases not matched to a gene. Germline V gives CDR1 SEHNR, CDR2 FQNEAQ (reference sequence). DNA of the CDR3: TGTGCCAGCAGCCCGCTGACAGGGGCGGACACTGAAGCTTTCTTT. Encoded protein: CASSPLTGADTEAFF.

This clone occurred a few times. The sample holds other DNA sequences that translate to the same CDR3. This chain connects TRBV6-6 to TRBJ2-3; D is perhaps TRBD2 (5 bases). Per germline, CDR1 MNHNY and CDR2 SVGAGI (reference sequence). V was shortened by 2 bases and J by 5 bases, with 5 bases between the two germline ends. The CDR3 consists of 12 residues. The CDR3 here is CASSYEGDTQYF. As DNA, the CDR3 is TGTGCCAGCAGTTACGAGGGAGATACGCAGTATTTT.

Of note for this clone: Other DNA sequences in this specimen translate into the identical CDR3. V and J are TRBV4-1 and TRBJ2-7; D is possibly TRBD2 (7 bases). V lost 4 bases to trimming and J lost 2 bases, with 15 bases between them. The V gene's germline CDR1 is MGHRA and CDR2 YSYEKL. The CDR3 contains 15 residues. CDR3 coding DNA: TGCGCCAGCAGCCCGGGGGCTAGCGGAACCTACGAGCAGTACTTC. It codes for CASSPGASGTYEQYF.

Concerning this clone itself: Given a much more abundant clone one base away, this may be a read error. The chain links TRBV9 to TRBJ1-1, with D uncertain. V lost 0 bases, J lost 1 base, and 4 bases lay in between. Germline-derived CDR1 and CDR2 are SGDLS and YYNGEE. The CDR3 runs to 13 residues. The CDR3 spells CASSVVRNTEAFF. The CDR3 bases are TGTGCCAGCAGCGTAGTGAGGAACACTGAAGCTTTCTTT.

The genes are TRBV7-6 and TRBJ2-3; 14 bases are shared with TRBD2. The J segment lost 4 bases and the V segment lost 2 bases, leaving 5 bases of the junction unmatched. CDR3 length equals 17 residues. The germline V gene has CDR1 SGHVS and CDR2 FNYEAQ. CDR3 amino acids: CASSLPGTSGGPDTQYF. CDR3 sequence (DNA): TGTGCCAGCAGCTTACCTGGGACTAGCGGGGGCCCAGATACGCAGTATTTT.

The chain couples TRBV19 to TRBJ2-7; the D gene is possibly TRBD2 (5 bases). Germline assignment: CDR1 LNHDA and CDR2 SQIVND (reference sequence). The CDR3 is 14 amino acids. Trimming left V 5 bases short and J 5 bases short, with 16 bases between. The CDR3 region is CASSEQSGINEQYF. The CDR3 DNA reads TGTGCCAGTAGTGAACAATCGGGGATAAACGAGCAGTACTTC.

The V gene is TRBV4-1, the J gene TRBJ2-7; D gene unclear. The V gene lost 3 bases and the J gene lost 0 bases, with 9 bases spanning the gap. There are 14 residues in the CDR3. Germline V gives CDR1 MGHRA, CDR2 YSYEKL. CDR3 residues: CASSHRQDSYEQYF. The CDR3 nucleotides are TGCGCCAGCAGCCACCGGCAGGACTCCTACGAGCAGTACTTC.

This chain links TRBV11-2 with TRBJ2-1; 12 positions agree with TRBD2. This CDR3 comprises 18 residues. V was clipped by 4 bases and J by 4 bases; unmatched bases: 11. CDR1 is SGHAT and CDR2 is FQNNGV in the germline V gene. The CDR3 spells CASSSYPETSGGYNEQFF. The CDR3 nucleotides are TGTGCCAGCAGCTCCTACCCGGAGACTAGCGGGGGTTACAATGAGCAGTTCTTC.

V usage is TRBV7-9 and J usage is TRBJ2-7; D remains ambiguous. V lost 6 bases and J 6 bases, leaving 9 bases between the germline ends. This CDR3 spans 11 amino acids. Germline values: CDR1 SEHNR, CDR2 FQNEAQ (reference sequence). For the CDR3, the DNA is TGTGCCAGCAGTTCCGAATTCGAGCAGTACTTC. Encoded protein: CASSSEFEQYF.